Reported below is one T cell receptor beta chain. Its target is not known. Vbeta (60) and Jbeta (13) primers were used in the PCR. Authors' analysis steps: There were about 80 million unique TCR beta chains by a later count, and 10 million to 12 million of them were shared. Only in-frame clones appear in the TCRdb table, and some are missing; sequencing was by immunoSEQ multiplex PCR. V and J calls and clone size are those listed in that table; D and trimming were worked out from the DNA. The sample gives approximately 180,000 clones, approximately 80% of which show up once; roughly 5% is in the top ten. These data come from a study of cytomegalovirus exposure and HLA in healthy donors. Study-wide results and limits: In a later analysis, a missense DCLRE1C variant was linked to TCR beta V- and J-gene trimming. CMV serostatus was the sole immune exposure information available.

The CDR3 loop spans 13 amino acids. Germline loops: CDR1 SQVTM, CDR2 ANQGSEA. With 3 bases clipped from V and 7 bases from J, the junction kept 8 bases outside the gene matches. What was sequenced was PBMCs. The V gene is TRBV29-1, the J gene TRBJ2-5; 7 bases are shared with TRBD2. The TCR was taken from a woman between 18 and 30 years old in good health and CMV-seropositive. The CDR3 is CSVERGGFGTQYF. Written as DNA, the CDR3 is TGCAGCGTTGAGAGGGGAGGGTTCGGGACCCAGTACTTC. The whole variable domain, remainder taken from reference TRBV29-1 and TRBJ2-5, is SAVISQKPSRDICQRGTSLTIQCQVDSQVTMMFWYRQQPGQSLTLIATANQGSEATYESGFVIDKFPISRPNLTFSTLTVSNMSPEDSSIYLCSVERGGFGTQYFGPGTRLLVL.